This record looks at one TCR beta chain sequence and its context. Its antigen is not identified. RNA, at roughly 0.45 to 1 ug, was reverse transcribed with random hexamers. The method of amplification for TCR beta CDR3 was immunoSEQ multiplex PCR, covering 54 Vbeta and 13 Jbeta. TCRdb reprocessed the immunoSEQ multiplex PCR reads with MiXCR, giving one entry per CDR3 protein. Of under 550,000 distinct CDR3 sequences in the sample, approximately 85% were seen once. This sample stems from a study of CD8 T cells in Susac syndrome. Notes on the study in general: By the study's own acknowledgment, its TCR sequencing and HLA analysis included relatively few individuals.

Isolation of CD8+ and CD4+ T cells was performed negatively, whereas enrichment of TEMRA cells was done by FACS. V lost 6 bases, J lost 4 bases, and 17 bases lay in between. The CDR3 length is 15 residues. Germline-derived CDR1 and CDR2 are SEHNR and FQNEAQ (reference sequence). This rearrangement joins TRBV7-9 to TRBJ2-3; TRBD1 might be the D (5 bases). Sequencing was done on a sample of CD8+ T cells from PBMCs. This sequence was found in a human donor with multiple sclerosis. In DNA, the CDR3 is TGTGCCAGCAGGGACACGGGCGAGTCTCCAGATACGCAGTATTTT. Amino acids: CASRDTGESPDTQYF. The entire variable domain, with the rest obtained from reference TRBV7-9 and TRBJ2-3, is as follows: DTGVSQNPRHKITKRGQNVTFRCDPISEHNRLYWYRQTLGQGPEFLTYFQNEAQLEKSRLLSDRFSAERPKGSFSTLEIQRTEQGDSAMYLCASRDTGESPDTQYFGPGTRLTVL.